A selection of T cell receptor beta chains follows, all from one sample in a study of blood T cell repertoires in COVID-19. Clones were read by immunoSEQ multiplex PCR, and TCRdb kept only the in-frame ones, dropping some. The sample includes about 89,000 clones, roughly 78% of them seen just once. The sequenced sample was peripheral blood. These receptors came from an elderly woman with acute or convalescent COVID-19. Both conserved end residues are part of each CDR3. Fields, in order: clone size, D gene, J gene, V gene, CDR3 DNA, CDR3 protein. D genes are given only for firm matches. Size is stated for part of the rows, as once, few or many counts, or as a class when the clone is expanded.

>.|.|TRBJ1-4|TRBV5-6
TGTGCCAGCAGCCAAGCCATTCAGCCGGGTGAAAAACTGTTTTTT
CASSQAIQPGEKLFF
>.|TRBD1|TRBJ1-4|TRBV2
TGTGCCAGCAGTGAAGGGTTGGGACAGAGAGCAACTAATGAAAAACTGTTTTTT
CASSEGLGQRATNEKLFF
>once|.|TRBJ2-3|TRBV19
TGTGCCAGTAGTATAAACAGATACACAGATACGCAGTATTTT
CASSINRYTDTQYF
>.|.|TRBJ1-2|TRBV4-3
TGCGCCAGCAGCCAAGGGGTGGTCACAGGTCCGCAAGGTGGCTACACCTTC
CASSQGVVTGPQGGYTF
>.|.|TRBJ2-2|TRBV7-9
TGTGCCAGCAGCTTTGCGGTTCCGAACACCGGGGAGCTGTTTTTT
CASSFAVPNTGELFF
>few|.|TRBJ2-5|TRBV7-2
TGTGCCAGCAGCTACCAGAGGTGGGAGACCCAGTACTTC
CASSYQRWETQYF
>medium-sized|TRBD1|TRBJ2-7|TRBV7-2
TGTGCCAGCAGCTGGACAGGGGGCTACGAGCAGTACTTC
CASSWTGGYEQYF
>.|TRBD2|TRBJ2-3|TRBV5-1
TGCGCCAGCAGCTTGGGGCTAGCGGGGGGAGATACGCAGTATTTT
CASSLGLAGGDTQYF
>.|TRBD1|TRBJ1-2|TRBV7-9
TGTGCCAGCAGCGAAAAACCGACAGGGAACTATGGCTACACCTTC
CASSEKPTGNYGYTF
>.|TRBD1|TRBJ1-2|TRBV9
TGTGCCAGCAGCCGGACAGGTTCAGCTAACTATGGCTACACCTTC
CASSRTGSANYGYTF
>.|.|TRBJ2-1|TRBV5-1
TGCGCCAGCAGCTTAAATTATAATGAGCAGTTCTTC
CASSLNYNEQFF
>.|TRBD1|TRBJ2-3|TRBV14
TGTGCCAGCAGCCAAGACCTGGGACAGACCCAGGGTCCGCAGTATTTT
CASSQDLGQTQGPQYF
>few|.|TRBJ1-3|TRBV6-6
TGTGCCAGCAGTTACCCGGGGGCTGGAAACACCATATATTTT
CASSYPGAGNTIYF
>.|.|TRBJ1-2|TRBV6-6
TGTGCCAGCAGTTACCCCACTAACTATGGCTACACCTTC
CASSYPTNYGYTF
>.|TRBD1|TRBJ1-4|TRBV6-5
TGTGCCAGCAGTTACTCCGGACAGGTACCTTGGGAAAAACTGTTTTTT
CASSYSGQVPWEKLFF
>.|.|TRBJ1-3|TRBV5-6
TGTGCCAGCAGCTCCTTGGGGGGTCGGGCGAGCGGAAACACCATATATTTT
CASSSLGGRASGNTIYF
>.|TRBD2|TRBJ2-7|TRBV10-3
TGTGCCATCGGAACTAGCGGGGACTCCTACGAGCAGTACTTC
CAIGTSGDSYEQYF
>.|.|TRBJ2-7|TRBV6-2/TRBV6-3
TGTGCCAGCAGTCACGGGACAAAGTACTTC
CASSHGTKYF
>.|TRBD1|TRBJ1-2|TRBV4-3
TGCGCCAGCAGCCAGGCGACAGGGGGTTATAACTATGGCTACACCTTC
CASSQATGGYNYGYTF
>once|.|TRBJ1-1|TRBV30
TGTGCCTGGAGTGTACTCGGGTCGGGGTCTTTTGAAGCTTTCTTT
CAWSVLGSGSFEAFF
>.|.|TRBJ1-4|TRBV10-3
TGTGCCACCGGGACTCGTAATGAAAAACTGTTTTTT
CATGTRNEKLFF
>.|.|TRBJ1-2|TRBV6-2/TRBV6-3
TGTGCCAGCAGTCCCCCCGGGGTACTCTATGGCTACACCTTC
CASSPPGVLYGYTF
>.|.|TRBJ2-4|TRBV6-5
TGTGCCAGCAGTCAAACAGGGATTCAGTACTTC
CASSQTGIQYF
>.|TRBD2|TRBJ2-1|TRBV24-1
TGTGCCACCAACGGGACTAGCGGGCTGAGCTCCTACAATGAGCAGTTCTTC
CATNGTSGLSSYNEQFF
>.|.|TRBJ2-2|TRBV5-4
TGTGCCAGCAGCCCGGATCTAAATGGCGGGGTGTTGTTTTTT
CASSPDLNGGVLFF
>.|.|TRBJ2-1|TRBV24-1
TGTGCCACCAGTGATGTGACAGGGACTAGCTCCTACAATGAGCAGTTCTTC
CATSDVTGTSSYNEQFF
>.|.|TRBJ1-2|TRBV28
TGTGCCAGCAGTTTCTCAGGTTATTACTATGGCTACACCTTC
CASSFSGYYYGYTF
>.|TRBD1|TRBJ1-5|TRBV7-2
TGTGCCAGCAGCGAACAGGGGTTGAGCAATCAGCCCCAGCATTTT
CASSEQGLSNQPQHF
>.|TRBD1|TRBJ2-1|TRBV19
TGTGCCAGTAGTAATCAGGGGGTCTACAATGAGCAGTTCTTC
CASSNQGVYNEQFF
>.|TRBD2|TRBJ2-5|TRBV7-8
TGTGCCAGCAGCAAAACGCGGGGGGACCAAGAGACCCAGTACTTC
CASSKTRGDQETQYF
>.|TRBD1|TRBJ2-5|TRBV3-1/TRBV3-2
TGTGCCAGCAGCCAAGCACAGGGGCAAGAGACCCAGTACTTC
CASSQAQGQETQYF